These T cell receptor beta chains were read from a single sample in a study of cytomegalovirus exposure and HLA in healthy donors. Clones were sequenced by immunoSEQ multiplex PCR, and TCRdb holds only the in-frame ones, with some missing. This sample has some 150,000 clones, with roughly 79% found just once. Sequenced sample: PBMCs. The receptors derive from a woman aged 45-65 years in good health and CMV-seronegative. Both conserved end residues are part of each CDR3. Fields, in order: clone size, D gene, J gene, V gene, CDR3 protein, CDR3 DNA. A D gene is named only where the DNA matches it firmly. Clone size is stated in some rows and not others, as once, few, many or a class when expanded.

abundance: once; d_gene: -; j_gene: TRBJ2-2; v_gene: TRBV7-7; CDR3aa: CASSLSRAGELFF; CDR3nt: TGTGCCAGCAGCTTAAGTCGGGCCGGGGAGCTGTTTTTT
abundance: few; d_gene: -; j_gene: TRBJ2-3; v_gene: TRBV6-1; CDR3aa: CASNEGETDTQYF; CDR3nt: TGTGCCAGCAATGAGGGAGAGACAGATACGCAGTATTTT
abundance: -; d_gene: -; j_gene: TRBJ2-7; v_gene: TRBV28; CDR3aa: CASSLRGALLGYEQYF; CDR3nt: TGTGCCAGCAGTTTACGGGGGGCGCTTCTAGGCTACGAGCAGTACTTC
abundance: -; d_gene: TRBD2; j_gene: TRBJ2-1; v_gene: TRBV7-2; CDR3aa: CASSNRGGNEQFF; CDR3nt: TGTGCCAGCTCTAATAGGGGAGGGAATGAGCAGTTCTTC
abundance: -; d_gene: TRBD2; j_gene: TRBJ2-7; v_gene: TRBV9; CDR3aa: CASSVVAGGPPYEQYF; CDR3nt: TGTGCCAGCAGCGTAGTTGCGGGAGGGCCGCCCTACGAGCAGTACTTC
abundance: -; d_gene: -; j_gene: TRBJ1-1; v_gene: TRBV29-1; CDR3aa: CSVVGARVTEAFF; CDR3nt: TGCAGCGTTGTTGGGGCTCGAGTCACTGAAGCTTTCTTT
abundance: -; d_gene: -; j_gene: TRBJ1-1; v_gene: TRBV5-4; CDR3aa: CASSLSPTSNTEAFF; CDR3nt: TGTGCCAGCAGCCTATCCCCGACTTCAAACACTGAAGCTTTCTTT
abundance: -; d_gene: -; j_gene: TRBJ1-6; v_gene: TRBV4-3; CDR3aa: CASSQDDRQGSSPLHF; CDR3nt: TGCGCCAGCAGCCAAGATGATCGGCAGGGTAGTTCACCCCTCCACTTT
abundance: -; d_gene: -; j_gene: TRBJ1-1; v_gene: TRBV4-2; CDR3aa: CASSPRRGGNLNTEAFF; CDR3nt: TGTGCCAGCAGCCCGAGACGGGGGGGTAACTTGAACACTGAAGCTTTCTTT
abundance: few; d_gene: -; j_gene: TRBJ2-2; v_gene: TRBV25-1; CDR3aa: CASSEAANTGELFF; CDR3nt: TGTGCCAGCAGTGAGGCCGCGAACACCGGGGAGCTGTTTTTT
abundance: few; d_gene: -; j_gene: TRBJ1-1; v_gene: TRBV6-5; CDR3aa: CASIQRFEAFF; CDR3nt: TGTGCCAGCATTCAGCGGTTTGAAGCTTTCTTT
abundance: -; d_gene: TRBD2; j_gene: TRBJ2-3; v_gene: TRBV7-3; CDR3aa: CASGPSGGSTDTQYF; CDR3nt: TGTGCCAGCGGTCCATCGGGAGGGTCCACAGATACGCAGTATTTT
abundance: once; d_gene: TRBD1; j_gene: TRBJ2-1; v_gene: TRBV5-1; CDR3aa: CASSLGTGGYNEQFF; CDR3nt: TGCGCCAGCAGCTTAGGTACAGGGGGCTACAATGAGCAGTTCTTC
abundance: few; d_gene: TRBD2; j_gene: TRBJ2-1; v_gene: TRBV6-6; CDR3aa: CASSLSGTSNEQFF; CDR3nt: TGTGCCAGCAGTTTATCCGGGACTAGCAATGAGCAGTTCTTC
abundance: -; d_gene: -; j_gene: TRBJ1-4; v_gene: TRBV4-1; CDR3aa: CASSQEGVGATNEKLFF; CDR3nt: TGCGCCAGCAGCCAAGAAGGGGTAGGGGCAACTAATGAAAAACTGTTTTTT
abundance: -; d_gene: -; j_gene: TRBJ1-6; v_gene: TRBV5-1; CDR3aa: CASSERQQNSPLHF; CDR3nt: TGCGCCAGCAGCGAAAGACAGCAGAATTCACCCCTCCACTTT
abundance: -; d_gene: TRBD1; j_gene: TRBJ2-7; v_gene: TRBV18; CDR3aa: CASTINPQGVHEQYF; CDR3nt: TGTGCCAGCACGATAAACCCCCAGGGGGTGCACGAGCAGTACTTC
abundance: -; d_gene: -; j_gene: TRBJ2-3; v_gene: TRBV15; CDR3aa: CATSRGPRGEGTDTQYF; CDR3nt: TGTGCCACCAGCAGAGGGCCGAGAGGGGAGGGCACAGATACGCAGTATTTT
abundance: -; d_gene: -; j_gene: TRBJ2-2; v_gene: TRBV30; CDR3aa: CAWSVVGVTTGELFF; CDR3nt: TGTGCCTGGAGTGTTGTAGGGGTTACCACCGGGGAGCTGTTTTTT
abundance: -; d_gene: -; j_gene: TRBJ1-2; v_gene: TRBV27; CDR3aa: CASSFGQGALEGYTF; CDR3nt: -
abundance: -; d_gene: -; j_gene: TRBJ1-5; v_gene: TRBV10-3; CDR3aa: CAISETSGTRNQPQHF; CDR3nt: TGTGCCATCAGTGAGACCTCAGGGACTCGCAATCAGCCCCAGCATTTT
abundance: -; d_gene: TRBD1; j_gene: TRBJ1-2; v_gene: TRBV4-3; CDR3aa: CASSHTGQGAEGYTF; CDR3nt: TGCGCCAGCAGCCACACGGGACAGGGGGCGGAAGGCTACACCTTC
abundance: few; d_gene: TRBD1; j_gene: TRBJ1-4; v_gene: TRBV28; CDR3aa: CASSAGGQLMANEKLFF; CDR3nt: TGTGCCAGCAGTGCAGGGGGACAATTGATGGCTAATGAAAAACTGTTTTTT
abundance: -; d_gene: TRBD1; j_gene: TRBJ2-2; v_gene: TRBV7-3; CDR3aa: CASSFIAGTGPHTGELFF; CDR3nt: TGTGCCAGCAGCTTCATAGCCGGGACAGGGCCCCACACCGGGGAGCTGTTTTTT
abundance: -; d_gene: TRBD2; j_gene: TRBJ2-1; v_gene: TRBV4-3; CDR3aa: CASSQGLAGGYEQFF; CDR3nt: TGCGCCAGCAGCCAAGGACTAGCGGGAGGGTATGAGCAGTTCTTC
abundance: -; d_gene: TRBD1; j_gene: TRBJ1-2; v_gene: TRBV19; CDR3aa: CASSFPGTGGSVAGYTF; CDR3nt: TGTGCCAGTAGTTTTCCCGGGACAGGGGGCTCTGTGGCGGGCTACACCTTC
abundance: -; d_gene: -; j_gene: TRBJ2-5; v_gene: TRBV9; CDR3aa: CASSQTPAQETQYF; CDR3nt: TGTGCCAGCAGCCAGACTCCTGCCCAAGAGACCCAGTACTTC
abundance: -; d_gene: TRBD1; j_gene: TRBJ2-1; v_gene: TRBV9; CDR3aa: CASSDRGDNEQFF; CDR3nt: TGTGCCAGCAGCGACAGGGGGGACAATGAGCAGTTCTTC
abundance: -; d_gene: -; j_gene: TRBJ2-7; v_gene: TRBV4-2; CDR3aa: CASSQVVAGQTSYEQYF; CDR3nt: TGTGCCAGCAGCCAAGTGGTGGCAGGACAGACGAGCTACGAGCAGTACTTC
abundance: -; d_gene: TRBD1; j_gene: TRBJ1-2; v_gene: TRBV4-1; CDR3aa: CASRKAGGYGYTF; CDR3nt: TGCGCCAGCAGAAAAGCAGGGGGCTATGGCTACACCTTC